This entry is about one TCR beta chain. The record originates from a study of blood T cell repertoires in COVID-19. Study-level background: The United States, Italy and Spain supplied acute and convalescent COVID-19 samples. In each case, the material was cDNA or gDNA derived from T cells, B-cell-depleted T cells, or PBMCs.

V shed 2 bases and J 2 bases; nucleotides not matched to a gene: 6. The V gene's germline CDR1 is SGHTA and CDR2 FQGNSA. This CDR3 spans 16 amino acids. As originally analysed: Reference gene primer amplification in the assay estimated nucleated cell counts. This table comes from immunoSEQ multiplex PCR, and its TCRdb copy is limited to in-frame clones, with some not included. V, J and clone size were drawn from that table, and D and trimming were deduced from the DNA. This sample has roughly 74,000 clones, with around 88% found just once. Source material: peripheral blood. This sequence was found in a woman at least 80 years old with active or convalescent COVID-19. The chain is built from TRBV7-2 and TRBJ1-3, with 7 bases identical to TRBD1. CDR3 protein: CASSLTRGPAGNTIYF. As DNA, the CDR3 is TGTGCCAGCAGCTTAACGAGGGGGCCGGCTGGAAACACCATATATTTT.